This section outlines one T cell receptor (beta chain) sequence together with its context. The antigen remains undetermined. The data were taken from a study of blood T cells in healthy people across ages. Findings and limits, study-wide: A roughly linear age-dependent decrease characterized TCR beta diversity per million T cells.

Combining a sample-barcoded 5' primer with a J-beta primer mix, a second PCR ran for roughly 7 to 11 cycles. Each cDNA molecule carried a tag from a template-switch adaptor that contained 12 random nucleotides. No fewer than 3 million CDR3-containing paired-end reads came from each sample. TCRdb ran MiXCR on the 5' RACE reads and lists one entry per CDR3 protein. The sample lists about a million distinct CDR3 sequences; approximately 49% were seen once. Germline CDR1 is SNHLY and CDR2 is FYNNEI. V dropped 10 bases and J dropped 0; count of bases not matched to a gene: 2. The CDR3 has 12 amino acids. The receptor comes from a man aged 25-45 years in good health. What was sequenced was blood. J is TRBJ2-7 and V is TRBV2, with 8 bases that match TRBD2. The CDR3 reads CAITSGSYEQYF. The CDR3 region has the DNA TGTGCCATCACTAGCGGCTCCTACGAGCAGTACTTC.